This paragraph reports one T cell receptor (beta chain). Its cognate antigen is unknown. This CDR3 has 12 residues. The source of the sample is a study of Ad26.COV2.S vaccination and SARS-CoV-2 variants. Study conclusions and caveats: Vaccine and placebo groups showed comparable non-spike TCR breadth. Analyses that measured TCR breadth and depth may have underestimated total T cell responses. Following vaccination, spike-specific CD8+ and CD4+ T cell responses reportedly exhibited substantial breadth.

Here immunoSEQ multiplex PCR was the method, and the copy in TCRdb shows in-frame clones only, minus some. Of 85,000 to 95,000 clones in the sample, approximately 77% were seen once. The sample here was peripheral blood, taken after recovery from COVID-19. This sequence originates from a human donor who had recovered from COVID-19. The chain employs TRBV21-1 and TRBJ2-1; the listed D gene, TRBD1, was not tested against the DNA. TRBV21-1 corresponds to a pseudogene. CDR3 protein: CASSKAHNEQFF. In DNA, the CDR3 is TGTGCCAGCAGCAAGGCCCACAATGAGCAGTTCTTC.